This T cell receptor beta chain was identified during a study of control samples from healthy donors and cancer patients. Germline V gene data show CDR1 as SNHLY and CDR2 as FYNNEI. Trimming shortened V by 6 bases and J by 3 bases, and 4 bases separated the two germline ends. The CDR3 runs to 11 residues. Method: immunoSEQ multiplex PCR; TCRdb's copy keeps in-frame clones and lacks some. This sample carries approximately 150,000 clones, about 91% of them seen once, and the ten largest clones take under 2%. The sequence came from a young man in good health. The material sequenced was blood. The V and J genes are TRBV2 and TRBJ2-3; D gene uncertain. The CDR3 reads CASRKTDTQYF. DNA of the CDR3: TGTGCCAGCAGGAAAACAGATACGCAGTATTTT.